The TCR beta chain described here comes from a study of PD-L1 blockade in urothelial cancer. Study-level background: The study started patients on atezolizumab in the mid-2010s, giving 1,200 mg intravenously every 3 weeks. T cell content in blood samples showed a median of around 140,000.

V lost 4 bases and J 7 bases, leaving 11 bases between the germline ends. CDR3 length: 13 residues. Germline V gives CDR1 SGHTA, CDR2 FQGTGA. Using immunoSEQ multiplex PCR, the repertoire was profiled, and TCRdb retains in-frame clones only, with some absent. Among 40,000 to 45,000 clones, 80% to 90% were seen once, and the ten largest hold over 2.5%. Time point described: peripheral blood 6 weeks after treatment start. Per-patient samples, pretreatment and on-treatment, numbered 1 to 8. This chain joins TRBV7-3 and TRBJ2-1; the D gene is possibly TRBD2 (6 bases). This receptor was identified in a man between 65 and 85 years old with urothelial cancer. The specimen was PBMCs, collected around atezolizumab (anti-PD-L1) treatment. The CDR3: CASSSTSMNEQFF. The CDR3 DNA reads TGTGCCAGCAGCTCCACTAGCATGAATGAGCAGTTCTTC. Full variable domain (rest looked up from reference TRBV7-3 and TRBJ2-1): GAGVSQTPSNKVTEKGKYVELRCDPISGHTALYWYRQSLGQGPEFLIYFQGTGAADDSGLPNDRFFAVRPEGSVSTLKIQRTERGDSAVYLCASSSTSMNEQFFGPGTRLTVL.